The 5 T cell receptor beta chains listed next were all sequenced from one sample in a study of T cells in Graves' hyperthyroidism and ophthalmopathy. TCR beta CDR3 regions were amplified from RNA transcripts. HTBI primers were employed in a first-round RT-PCR of the TCR CDR3. A single record per CDR3 protein comes from TCRdb applying MiXCR to the multiplex PCR reads. The data show over 550,000 distinct CDR3 sequences, over 15% seen once. The sequencing sample was made of blood. All receptors come from a woman aged 18-29 years with Graves' hyperthyroidism.

The CDR3 sequence is CASRPRAESGTIYF. In nucleotides, the CDR3 is TGTGCCAGCAGACCCAGGGCAGAATCAGGCACCATATATTTT. The chain uses TRBV7-9 and TRBJ1-3, with D possibly being TRBD1 (5 bases). This CDR3 region has 14 residues. V lost 6 bases and J lost 9, with 18 bases in between. Germline V lookup: CDR1 SEHNR, CDR2 FQNEAQ (reference sequence).

This clonotype was observed at least ten times. The DNA for the CDR3 is TGTGCCAGCAGAGGACAGAGGAACACTGAAGCTTTCTTT. Translation: CASRGQRNTEAFF. The genes are TRBV6-1 and TRBJ1-1; maybe TRBD1 (6 bases). This CDR3 contains 13 residues. Trimming took 6 bases from V and 1 from J, leaving 9 bases between them. Germline V CDR1 and CDR2: MNHNS, SASEGT.

In this sample, this clonotype turned up many times. The rearrangement links TRBV20-1 to TRBJ2-7, with D uncertain. The V gene's germline CDR1 is DFQATT and CDR2 SNEGSKA (reference sequence). This CDR3 is 13 amino acids long. The V and J ends lost 0 bases and 2 bases respectively, with 8 bases between them. The CDR3 nucleotides read TGCAGTGCTAGAGAAGGGCCGACCTACGAGCAGTACTTC. Protein product: CSAREGPTYEQYF.

This clonotype was detected a few times. The gene calls are TRBV13 and TRBJ2-1; unclear D gene. V was clipped by 1 base and J by 10 bases, with 11 bases between them. Germline CDR1 is PRHDT and CDR2 is FYEKMQ (reference sequence). This CDR3 has 13 residues. CDR3 in DNA: TGTGCCAGCAGCTTAGATGGGGAATTGGAGCAGTTCTTC. Its protein is CASSLDGELEQFF. Using reference TRBV13 and TRBJ2-1 for the parts outside the CDR3, the full variable domain is AAGVIQSPRHLIKEKRETATLKCYPIPRHDTVYWYQQGPGQDPQFLISFYEKMQSDKGSIPDRFSAQQFSDYHSELNMSSLELGDSALYFCASSLDGELEQFFGPGTRLTVL.

The V call is TRBV2, the J call TRBJ1-1, with D tentatively TRBD1 (6 bases). V gave up 5 bases and J gave up 0 bases, with 13 bases separating them. The CDR3 loop spans 15 amino acids. The germline CDR1 and CDR2 sequences are SNHLY and FYNNEI. In DNA form, the CDR3 reads TGTGCCAGCAGTCGCGAGGGGGGTTTGAACACTGAAGCTTTCTTT. Its translation is CASSREGGLNTEAFF.